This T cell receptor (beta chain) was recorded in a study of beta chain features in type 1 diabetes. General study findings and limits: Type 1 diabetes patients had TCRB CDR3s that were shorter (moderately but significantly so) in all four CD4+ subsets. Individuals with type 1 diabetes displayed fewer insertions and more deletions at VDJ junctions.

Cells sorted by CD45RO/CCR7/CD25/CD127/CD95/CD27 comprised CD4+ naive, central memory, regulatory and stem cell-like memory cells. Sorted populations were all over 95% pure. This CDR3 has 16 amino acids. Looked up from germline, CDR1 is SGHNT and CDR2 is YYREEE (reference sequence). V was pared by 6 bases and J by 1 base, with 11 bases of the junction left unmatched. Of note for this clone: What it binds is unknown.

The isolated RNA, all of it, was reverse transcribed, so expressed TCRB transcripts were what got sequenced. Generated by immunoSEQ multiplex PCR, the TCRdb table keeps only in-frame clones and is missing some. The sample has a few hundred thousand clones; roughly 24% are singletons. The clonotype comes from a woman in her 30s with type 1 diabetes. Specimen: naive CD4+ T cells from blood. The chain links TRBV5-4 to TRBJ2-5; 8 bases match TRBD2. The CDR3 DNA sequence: TGTGCCAGCACCATCCCGGGAGGGACAATCCAAGAGACCCAGTACTTC. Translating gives CASTIPGGTIQETQYF. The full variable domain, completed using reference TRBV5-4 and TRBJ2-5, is ETGVTQSPTHLIKTRGQQVTLRCSSQSGHNTVSWYQQALGQGPQFIFQYYREEENGRGNFPPRFSGLQFPNYSSELNVNALELDDSALYLCASTIPGGTIQETQYFGPGTRLLVL.